This section outlines one TCR beta chain sequence together with its context. Per the study methods: Amplified reference gene primers provided the basis for estimating nucleated cell counts. TCRdb's copy holds only in-frame clones and misses some; the assay was immunoSEQ multiplex PCR. The V and J calls and clone size are taken from that table; D and trimming were inferred from the DNA. The data hold about 310,000 clones, with 90% observed a single time. These data are taken from a study of blood T cell repertoires in COVID-19. On the study more broadly: COVID-19 samples collected from the United States, Italy and Spain covered acute and convalescent phases. PBMCs, B-cell-depleted T cells, or T cells were the source of the cDNA or gDNA that made up the material.

The CDR3 length is 16 residues. V lost 1 base, J lost 0 bases, and 9 bases lay in between. Per the germline V gene, CDR1 is SGHDN and CDR2 is FVKESK. The TCR comes from a woman aged 40 to 55 with COVID-19, enrolled during active disease. Input material: peripheral blood. The chain uses TRBV14 and TRBJ2-2; D might be TRBD2 (6 bases). The CDR3 sequence: CASSQGGTANTGELFF. In DNA, the CDR3 is TGTGCCAGCAGCCAAGGCGGGACTGCGAACACCGGGGAGCTGTTTTTT.